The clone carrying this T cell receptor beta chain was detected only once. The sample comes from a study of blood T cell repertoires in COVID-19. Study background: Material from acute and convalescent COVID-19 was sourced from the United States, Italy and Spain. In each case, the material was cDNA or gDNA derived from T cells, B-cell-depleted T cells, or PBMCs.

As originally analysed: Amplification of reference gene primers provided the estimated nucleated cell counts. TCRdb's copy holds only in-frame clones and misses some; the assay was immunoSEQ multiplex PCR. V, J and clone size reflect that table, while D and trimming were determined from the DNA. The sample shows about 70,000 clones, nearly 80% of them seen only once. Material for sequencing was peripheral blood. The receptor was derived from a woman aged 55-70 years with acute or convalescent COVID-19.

CDR3 loop: CASSRETQYF. The CDR3 region has the DNA TGTGCCAGCAGCCGGGAGACCCAGTACTTC. The rearrangement links TRBV6-5 to TRBJ2-5; D is unclear. Germline CDR1 MNHEY, CDR2 SVGAGI. Trimming took 6 bases from V and 5 from J, leaving 4 bases between them. CDR3 length: 10 amino acids.